This T cell receptor beta chain was documented in a study of blood T cell repertoires in COVID-19. Study-wide background: Sites across the United States, Italy and Spain contributed samples from acute and convalescent COVID-19.

The germline V gene encodes CDR1 SGHAT and CDR2 FQNNGV. The trim removed 3 bases at V and 3 bases at J, leaving 0 bases unmatched. The CDR3 spans 13 residues. The data were produced by immunoSEQ multiplex PCR, yet TCRdb's version contains in-frame clones alone and is incomplete. The sample holds under 200,000 clones; roughly 86% are singletons and the top ten take about 6.5%. Sequenced input: peripheral blood. This chain joins TRBV11-2 and TRBJ1-2; TRBD1 matches at 8 bases. This receptor was identified in a woman aged 80 or over in a cohort sampled during active or convalescent COVID-19. In DNA, the CDR3 is TGTGCCAGCAGCTTGGACAGGGACTATGGCTACACCTTC. Translation gives CASSLDRDYGYTF.